This TCR beta chain was found in a study of graft-versus-host responses after intestinal transplantation. Across the study: Transplant recipients had multivisceral, liver-intestinal, or isolated intestinal grafts. Tacrolimus and steroids were given for two to three years to all recipients after anti-thymocyte globulin induction.

Study findings and constraints: Early after transplant, HvG declines were associated with peak levels of circulating GvH clones.

Comments on this clone: What it binds is not known.

The protocol was immunoSEQ multiplex PCR, while the TCRdb copy is restricted to in-frame clones and leaves out a portion. The data contain roughly 90,000 clones, roughly nine tenths of them seen just once; the ten biggest clones take up 0.28%. The CDR3 extends over 16 amino acids. With 3 bases clipped from V and 0 bases from J, the junction kept 5 bases outside the gene matches. The V gene's germline CDR1 is SGHVS and CDR2 FNYEAQ. V usage is TRBV7-6 and J usage is TRBJ2-1, with 7 bases aligning to TRBD1. The sample was unstimulated CD4+ T cells sorted from spleen or lymph node cells, taken before transplant. The receptor's source is a human donor who was the organ donor for an intestinal transplant. The chain's CDR3 is CASSFVTGSSYNEQFF. The CDR3 bases are TGTGCCAGCAGCTTTGTGACAGGGAGCTCCTACAATGAGCAGTTCTTC. Looking up the rest from reference TRBV7-6 and TRBJ2-1 gives the full variable domain: GAGVSQSPRYKVTKRGQDVALRCDPISGHVSLYWYRQALGQGPEFLTYFNYEAQQDKSGLPNDRFSAERPEGSISTLTIQRTEQRDSAMYRCASSFVTGSSYNEQFFGPGTRLTVL.